Below are 8 T cell receptor beta chains sequenced from a single sample in a study of T cell changes during pregnancy in multiple sclerosis. Some clones are missing from TCRdb's copy, which holds only in-frame ones; the method was immunoSEQ multiplex PCR. The sample yields nearly 110,000 clones, around 90% seen once. The specimen comprised peripheral blood, sampled after pregnancy. All receptors derive from a female donor with multiple sclerosis, enrolled in a pregnancy study.

This chain uses TRBV2 with TRBJ2-3, with D maybe TRBD2 (6 bases). This CDR3 contains 14 residues. Trimming pared 7 bases from V and 2 bases from J, leaving 13 bases between. CDR1 SNHLY and CDR2 FYNNEI come from the germline V gene. The CDR3 DNA follows: TGTGCCAGCACGGGCGGGACCTACACAGATACGCAGTATTTT. Protein sequence: CASTGGTYTDTQYF.

The chain couples TRBV7-2 to TRBJ2-7, with 9 positions matching TRBD1. The CDR3 is made up of 15 amino acids. Trimming removed 0 bases from V and 3 bases from J; junction bases left unmatched: 3. From germline, CDR1 is SGHTA and CDR2 FQGNSA. CDR3 in amino acids: CASSLAGTGSYEQYF. In nucleotides, the CDR3 is TGTGCCAGCAGCTTAGCAGGGACAGGGAGCTACGAGCAGTACTTC.

The CDR3 nucleotides read TGTGCCAGCAGCTTGGGGGGCAGGGGTGAGACCCAGTACTTC. Translating gives CASSLGGRGETQYF. The gene calls are TRBV5-4 and TRBJ2-5; the D gene is possibly TRBD1 (6 bases). The CDR3 is 14 amino acids. Germline V gene data show CDR1 as SGHNT and CDR2 as YYREEE (reference sequence). V lost 0 bases, J lost 5 bases, and 11 bases lay in between.

The chain carries TRBV6-1 and TRBJ2-7, with 9 positions matching TRBD2. There are 18 residues in the CDR3. V was pared by 2 bases and J by 0 bases, with 11 bases of the junction left unmatched. Germline-derived CDR1 and CDR2 are MNHNS and SASEGT. In DNA form, the CDR3 reads TGTGCCAGCAGTGAACTGGGACTAGCTTCTCCCCTCTCCTACGAGCAGTACTTC. Translating it yields CASSELGLASPLSYEQYF.

This chain links TRBV5-1 with TRBJ2-2; D perhaps matches TRBD1 (6 bases). Trimming took 4 bases from V and 0 from J, leaving 7 bases between them. CDR1 and CDR2 from the germline V gene are SGHRS and YFSETQ. The length of the CDR3 is 14 residues. The CDR3 region has the DNA TGCGCCAGCAGCCGACAGGCGAACACCGGGGAGCTGTTTTTT. Its protein is CASSRQANTGELFF. The full variable domain, completed using reference TRBV5-1 and TRBJ2-2, is KAGVTQTPRYLIKTRGQQVTLSCSPISGHRSVSWYQQTPGQGLQFLFEYFSETQRNKGNFPGRFSGRQFSNSRSEMNVSTLELGDSALYLCASSRQANTGELFFGEGSRLTVL.

V is TRBV7-9 and J is TRBJ2-1, with a tentative D call TRBD1 (5 bases). Germline CDR1 SEHNR, CDR2 FQNEAQ (reference sequence). The CDR3 is 12 residues long. V lost 5 bases and J 10 bases, leaving 12 bases between the germline ends. CDR3 nucleotide sequence: TGTGCCAGCAGCCAGCCGTGGGGCGAGCAGTTCTTC. It encodes CASSQPWGEQFF. The whole variable domain, filled in from reference TRBV7-9 and TRBJ2-1, reads DTGVSQNPRHKITKRGQNVTFRCDPISEHNRLYWYRQTLGQGPEFLTYFQNEAQLEKSRLLSDRFSAERPKGSFSTLEIQRTEQGDSAMYLCASSQPWGEQFFGPGTRLTVL.

The rearrangement joins TRBV28 to TRBJ1-1, with a tentative D call TRBD1 (5 bases). Deletions cut 6 bases from V and 5 bases from J, with 19 bases between. The CDR3 loop spans 15 amino acids. Germline values: CDR1 MDHEN, CDR2 SYDVKM. The CDR3 region is CASSPARDRGTEAFF. CDR3 sequence (DNA): TGTGCCAGCAGCCCAGCCCGGGACCGGGGGACTGAAGCTTTCTTT.

This rearrangement joins TRBV5-1 to TRBJ1-4; 9 nucleotides agree with TRBD1. Germline CDR1 and CDR2: SGHRS and YFSETQ. The CDR3 runs 13 residues. Trimming took 7 bases from V and 5 from J; bases not matched to a gene: 3. CDR3 sequence: CASGQGINEKLFF. CDR3 bases: TGCGCCAGCGGACAGGGGATCAATGAAAAACTGTTTTTT.